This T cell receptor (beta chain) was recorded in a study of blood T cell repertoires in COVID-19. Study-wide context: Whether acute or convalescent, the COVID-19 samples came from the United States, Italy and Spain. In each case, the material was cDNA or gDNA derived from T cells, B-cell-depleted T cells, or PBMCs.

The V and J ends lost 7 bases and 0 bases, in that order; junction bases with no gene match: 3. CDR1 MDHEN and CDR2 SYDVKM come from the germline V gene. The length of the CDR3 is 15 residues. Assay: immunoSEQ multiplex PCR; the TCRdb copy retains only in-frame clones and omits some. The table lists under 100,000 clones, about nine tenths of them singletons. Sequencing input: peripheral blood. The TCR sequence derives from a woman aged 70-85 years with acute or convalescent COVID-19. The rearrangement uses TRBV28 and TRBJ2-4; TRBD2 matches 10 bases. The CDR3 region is CASNLAGVAKNIQYF. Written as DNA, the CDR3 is TGTGCCAGCAACCTAGCGGGGGTAGCCAAAAACATTCAGTACTTC. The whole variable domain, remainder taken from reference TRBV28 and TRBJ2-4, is DVKVTQSSRYLVKRTGEKVFLECVQDMDHENMFWYRQDPGLGLRLIYFSYDVKMKEKGDIPEGYSVSREKKERFSLILESASTNQTSMYLCASNLAGVAKNIQYFGAGTRLSVL.